A selection of T cell receptor beta chains follows, all from one sample in a study of T-cell reconstitution after alpha-beta-depleted transplantation in children. In TCRdb, the PCR reads were re-called with MiXCR into one record per CDR3 protein. The data show about 510,000 distinct CDR3 sequences, with about 10% seen just once and approximately 14% held by the top ten. Sequencing was performed on PBMCs, mostly from graft donor cells, taken 180 days after TCRalphabeta/CD19-depleted stem cell transplant. The receptors here all came from a female patient between 2 and 15 years old who had a stem cell transplant for aplastic anemia, so the T cells may come from the graft donor. CDR3s include the opening cysteine and the closing phenylalanine or tryptophan. D genes are given only for firm matches. Where a row states a size, it is once, few, many or the class of an expanded clone; other rows omit it.

D gene | J gene | clone size | V gene | CDR3 DNA | CDR3 protein
TRBD2 | TRBJ2-7 | many | TRBV5-8 | TGTGCCAGCAGCTTGATAAGCGGGAGGAACGAGCAGTACTTC | CASSLISGRNEQYF
TRBD1 | TRBJ1-1 | . | TRBV5-1 | TGCGCCAGCAGCTTGGGGCGGGACAGGGAATACGCTGAAGCTTTCTTT | CASSLGRDREYAEAFF
TRBD1 | TRBJ2-4 | . | TRBV18 | TGTGCCAGCTCCCCTACCGACAGGGTGGGAAACATTCAGTACTTC | CASSPTDRVGNIQYF
. | TRBJ1-2 | . | TRBV7-6 | TGTGCCAGCAGCTTAATTGGGGGGCACTTGGCGGAAGGCTACACCTTC | CASSLIGGHLAEGYTF
. | TRBJ2-1 | once | TRBV27 | TGTGCCAGCAGTACCCGACTAGATTCGGGGGATGAGCAGTTCTTC | CASSTRLDSGDEQFF
TRBD2 | TRBJ2-5 | few | TRBV5-1 | TGCGCCAGCAGCCACGGACTAGACCAAGAGACCCAGTACTTC | CASSHGLDQETQYF
. | TRBJ1-1 | many | TRBV12-3/TRBV12-4 | TGTGCCAGTCATCTGACGATGAACACTGAAGCTTTCTTT | CASHLTMNTEAFF
. | TRBJ2-5 | many | TRBV28 | TGTGCCAGTTGGACCTCCCAAAGGGAGACCCAGTACTTC | CASWTSQRETQYF
. | TRBJ1-5 | . | TRBV28 | TGTGCCAGCAGTACCCTCCCTCCGAGGGCCATTCAGCCCCAGCATTTT | CASSTLPPRAIQPQHF
. | TRBJ2-2 | few | TRBV10-3 | TGTGCCACAACCAACCCGGGAGTCTCTAACACCGGGGAGCTGTTTTTT | CATTNPGVSNTGELFF
TRBD1 | TRBJ1-5 | few | TRBV20-1 | TGCAGTGCCAAACAGGGGGCGCGTCGCAATCAGCCCCAGCATTTT | CSAKQGARRNQPQHF
. | TRBJ1-2 | few | TRBV5-1 | TGCGCCAGCAGCTTGGAGGGTCATGCCTATGGCTACACCTTC | CASSLEGHAYGYTF
. | TRBJ2-1 | many | TRBV29-1 | TGCAGCGTTGTTCGGTTCCCTGAGGAGCAGTTCTTC | CSVVRFPEEQFF
. | TRBJ2-5 | many | TRBV5-1 | TGCGCCAGCAGCTTGGTCGCAGGGTCGGAGACCCAGTACTTC | CASSLVAGSETQYF
TRBD2 | TRBJ2-1 | . | TRBV9 | TGTGCCAGCAGCGAGCCCCTAGCGGAGAGCTACAATGAGCAGTTCTTC | CASSEPLAESYNEQFF
. | TRBJ2-2 | . | TRBV29-1 | TGCAGCGTTGTGAGACAGACCGGGGAGCTGTTTTTT | CSVVRQTGELFF
TRBD1 | TRBJ2-3 | few | TRBV4-3 | TGCGCCAGCAGCCAAACCACACAGGGGTTCACAGATACGCAGTATTTT | CASSQTTQGFTDTQYF
. | TRBJ2-2 | many | TRBV25-1 | TGTGCCAGCAGTGAATACGTAGGGAACACCGGGGAGCTGTTTTTT | CASSEYVGNTGELFF
. | TRBJ1-5 | few | TRBV28 | TGTGCCAGCAGTTTTTGGGTTGGTCAGCCCCAGCATTTT | CASSFWVGQPQHF
TRBD2 | TRBJ2-1 | few | TRBV19 | TGTGCCAGTAGTACTTTAGCGGGCATCAATGAGCAGTTCTTC | CASSTLAGINEQFF
. | TRBJ1-4 | few | TRBV5-5 | TGTGCCAGCAGCTCCTTCGACGGACGGTGGGAAAAACTGTTTTTT | CASSSFDGRWEKLFF
. | TRBJ1-1 | . | TRBV18 | TGTGCCAGCTCACCGGACACCTCAATGGGGAACACTGAAGCTTTCTTT | CASSPDTSMGNTEAFF
TRBD2 | TRBJ2-5 | many | TRBV9 | TGTGCCAGCAGCCCTCTATTGAGCGGGATGCAAGAGACCCAGTACTTC | CASSPLLSGMQETQYF
. | TRBJ2-6 | few | TRBV4-1 | TGCGCCAGCAGCCAAGATCGGACGCCCAAAAGATCGAACTCTGGGGCCAACGTCCTGACTTTC | CASSQDRTPKRSNSGANVLTF
. | TRBJ2-7 | few | TRBV5-1 | TGCGCCAGCAGCTTGGTGCACCGCAGCTACGAGCAGTACTTC | CASSLVHRSYEQYF
. | TRBJ1-2 | . | TRBV30 | TGTGCCTGGAGTGTTCTCCCTAACTATGGCTACACCTTC | CAWSVLPNYGYTF
. | TRBJ1-4 | many | TRBV25-1 | TGTGCCAGCAGTGAATCTGGGACAATTGTAAAACTGTTTTTT | CASSESGTIVKLFF
. | TRBJ2-5 | . | TRBV5-5 | TGTGCCAGCAGCTTCATCAGGGGGGAGGAGACCCAGTACTTC | CASSFIRGEETQYF
TRBD1 | TRBJ2-1 | few | TRBV5-1 | TGCGCCAGCCGGGACAGGGGAGGAAATGAGCAGTTCTTC | CASRDRGGNEQFF
. | TRBJ2-1 | . | TRBV29-1 | TGCAGCGTTGATAGGAGGGGCGACTACAATGAGCAGTTCTTC | CSVDRRGDYNEQFF
TRBD2 | TRBJ2-3 | few | TRBV7-9 | TGTGCCAGCAGCTTAGTTGGGGGGGTGGGCACAGATACGCAGTATTTT | CASSLVGGVGTDTQYF
. | TRBJ2-1 | few | TRBV28 | TGTGCCAGCAAACTACAGGGCCCCTCCTACAATGAGCAGTTCTTC | CASKLQGPSYNEQFF
. | TRBJ2-2 | . | TRBV10-3 | TGTGCCATCAGTGAGTCCTCCCCCGGGGAGCTGTTTTTT | CAISESSPGELFF
. | TRBJ2-3 | few | TRBV2 | TGTGCCAGCAGTGAACGGGAGACCGGTACAAGTACGCAGTATTTT | CASSERETGTSTQYF
TRBD2 | TRBJ2-1 | . | TRBV20-1 | TGCAGTGCAGTCTTGCGGGAGGGCCGAGGTCCTGAGCAGTTCTTC | CSAVLREGRGPEQFF
. | TRBJ1-2 | few | TRBV15 | TGTGCCACCAGCAGAAGGGACACCGAGTACGCTAACTATGGCTACACCTTC | CATSRRDTEYANYGYTF
TRBD1 | TRBJ2-7 | . | TRBV6-1 | TGTGCCAGCAGACCGGGACAGGCACCCTTTGGGCAGTACTTC | CASRPGQAPFGQYF
. | TRBJ2-3 | many | TRBV7-9 | TGTGCCAGCAGAACACTAGAGGGTCTCACAGATACGCAGTATTTT | CASRTLEGLTDTQYF
. | TRBJ2-3 | few | TRBV5-1 | TGCGCCAGCAGCTTAATGGCAGGCGGCACAGATACGCAGTATTTT | CASSLMAGGTDTQYF
TRBD1 | TRBJ2-7 | few | TRBV13 | TGTGCCAGCAGCCCAGGGGGCTACCGGAAATACGAGCAGTACTTC | CASSPGGYRKYEQYF
. | TRBJ2-5 | . | TRBV4-2 | TGTGCCAGCAGCCAAAGGGATGGGACCCGGGAGACCCAGTACTTC | CASSQRDGTRETQYF
. | TRBJ1-5 | . | TRBV6-6 | TGTGCCAGCAGTCAGAGGTATCAGCCCCAGCATTTT | CASSQRYQPQHF
. | TRBJ2-7 | . | TRBV7-8 | TGTGCCAGCAGCTTAGCGGTTCCGGGCTTGAACGAGCAGTACTTC | CASSLAVPGLNEQYF